These 2 T cell receptor beta chains came from one sample sequenced in a study of long-term antiretroviral therapy in people with HIV (dated by TCRdb to 2022 to 2024). Sequencing of the TRB variable region was done with the immunoSEQ hsTCRB v3.0 assay at survey level resolution. Drawn from immuneACCESS, this table holds only the in-frame rearrangements with V and J called that TCRdb kept. Clones are partly lost; checked studies trace under half to an unresolved V gene and leave the rest unexplained. The sample table records 30,000 or so clones; around 79% of these occur just once. The top ten clones comprise around 3.5% of the sample. The starting material was unsorted PBMCs, obtained 3 years after starting antiretroviral therapy. The receptors derive from a middle-aged man with HIV.

The rearrangement links TRBV6-5 to TRBJ2-7; the D is unclear. This CDR3 spans 14 amino acids. V lost 1 base, J lost 4 bases, and 11 bases lay in between. Germline V lookup: CDR1 MNHEY, CDR2 SVGAGI. DNA of the CDR3: TGTGCCAGCAGTTACTTTGGGTTTGGGTACGAGCAGTACTTC. Its translation is CASSYFGFGYEQYF.

The chain's CDR3 is CASSRQGAYEQYF. Written as DNA, the CDR3 is TGTGCCAGCTCACGACAGGGGGCCTACGAGCAGTACTTC. The chain has TRBV18 and TRBJ2-7; 9 nucleotides line up with TRBD1. The V gene end was trimmed by 4 bases and the J gene end by 2 bases; junction bases not matched to a gene: 0. The CDR3 sequence is 13 residues long. In germline, CDR1 is KGHSH, CDR2 LQKENI.